One and the same sample provided the 24 T cell receptor beta chains below, sequenced in a study of T cell responses to AZD1222 COVID-19 vaccine. The data were produced by immunoSEQ multiplex PCR, yet TCRdb's version contains in-frame clones alone and is incomplete. The sample has 160,000 or so clones, approximately 91% seen once. Sequencing was performed on peripheral blood, taken after recovery from COVID-19. The receptor source for this set is an adult who had recovered from COVID-19.

CDR3 sequence reads: CASSLLPAGPRGSYNEQFF. CDR3 coding DNA: TGCGCCAGCAGCTTGTTGCCAGCGGGCCCCCGGGGTTCCTACAATGAGCAGTTCTTC. This chain joins TRBV5-1 and TRBJ2-1; possible D gene TRBD2, 6 bases. This CDR3 has 19 residues. V was shortened by 1 base and J by 1 base, with 21 bases between the two germline ends. Germline V gives CDR1 SGHRS, CDR2 YFSETQ.

This chain connects TRBV3-1 (or the pseudogene TRBV3-2) to TRBJ2-1, with 11 positions matching TRBD2. The CDR3 contains 15 residues. The V segment lost 5 bases and the J segment 6 bases; nucleotides outside the gene matches: 6. CDR1 and CDR2 (germline): LGHDT, YNNKEL (reference sequence). CDR3 amino acids: CASSFTSGSGNEQFF. The CDR3 DNA reads TGTGCCAGCAGCTTTACTAGCGGGAGCGGCAATGAGCAGTTCTTC.

The chain couples TRBV25-1 to TRBJ2-2; 9 nucleotides align to TRBD2. Trimming took 6 bases from V and 4 from J; bases not matched to a gene: 9. CDR1 and CDR2 from the germline V gene are MGHDK and SYGVNS. This CDR3 spans 16 amino acids. CDR3 in amino acids: CASSVFSGSGTGELFF. CDR3 sequence (DNA): TGTGCCAGCAGCGTATTTAGCGGGAGTGGCACCGGGGAGCTGTTTTTT.

This chain connects TRBV11-2 to TRBJ2-3; D ambiguous. Trimming left V 7 bases short and J 5 bases short, with 19 bases between. The CDR3 has 15 residues. Germline V lookup: CDR1 SGHAT, CDR2 FQNNGV. CDR3 in DNA: TGTGCCAGCAACCCAGACCCTCTTTTGCGAGATACGCAGTATTTT. It yields the protein CASNPDPLLRDTQYF.

This chain links TRBV5-4 with TRBJ1-4, with D maybe TRBD1 (6 bases). The V gene lost 5 bases and the J gene lost 8 bases, with 13 bases spanning the gap. The CDR3 runs to 13 residues. CDR1 is SGHNT, CDR2 YYREEE, per germline (reference sequence). The CDR3 DNA sequence: TGTGCCAGCAGGCACCAGGGGCAGGAAAAACTGTTTTTT. This translates into CASRHQGQEKLFF.

The chain is built from TRBV19 and TRBJ1-5; a weak D match, TRBD1 (6 bases). The V gene lost 7 bases and the J gene lost 4 bases, with 14 bases spanning the gap. This CDR3 is built from 14 residues. Germline loops: CDR1 LNHDA, CDR2 SQIVND (reference sequence). CDR3 DNA: TGTGCCAGTACCGACCCGGGACATAATCAGCCCCAGCATTTT. Amino acid sequence: CASTDPGHNQPQHF. The full variable domain, completed using reference TRBV19 and TRBJ1-5, is DGGITQSPKYLFRKEGQNVTLSCEQNLNHDAMYWYRQDPGQGLRLIYYSQIVNDFQKGDIAEGYSVSREKKESFPLTVTSAQKNPTAFYLCASTDPGHNQPQHFGDGTRLSIL.

The chain joins TRBV4-1 to TRBJ2-3, with 13 bases matching TRBD2. The ends lost 4 bases at V and 5 bases at J; junction bases unmatched: 0. CDR1 is MGHRA, CDR2 YSYEKL, per germline. CDR3 length equals 14 residues. CDR3 DNA sequence: TGCGCCAGCAGCCGACTAGCGGGGGGAGATACGCAGTATTTT. Protein sequence: CASSRLAGGDTQYF.

Here the CDR3 DNA reads TGTGCCAGCAGCTTGTTTCAGAGGAACACTGAAGCTTTCTTT. Its protein is CASSLFQRNTEAFF. The gene calls are TRBV11-1 and TRBJ1-1, with D unresolved. V shed 3 bases and J shed 1 base, with 9 bases lying between them. The CDR3 is 14 amino acids. Germline loops: CDR1 SGHAT, CDR2 FQDESV (reference sequence).

The chain links TRBV7-2 to TRBJ1-2; D is possibly TRBD1 (6 bases). The germline V and J ends were trimmed by 2 bases and 0 bases, with 16 bases remaining between them. Germline V lookup: CDR1 SGHTA, CDR2 FQGNSA. The CDR3 is 17 residues long. The CDR3 is CASSLREGTKANYGYTF. The CDR3 DNA follows: TGTGCCAGCAGCTTACGGGAGGGGACAAAGGCTAACTATGGCTACACCTTC.

This sequence joins TRBV28 and TRBJ2-7, with TRBD2 matching 7 bases. The junction had 12 bases not matched to a gene; V was cut back by 1 base and J by 6 bases. CDR1 and CDR2 (germline): MDHEN, SYDVKM. This CDR3 has 16 residues. This CDR3 reads CASSLSLGGEGLEQYF. CDR3 DNA sequence: TGTGCCAGCAGTTTATCCCTTGGGGGGGAGGGCCTCGAGCAGTACTTC.

The chain joins TRBV5-8 to TRBJ1-1; D may be TRBD1 (5 bases). V was clipped by 0 bases and J by 1 base, with 13 bases between them. The CDR3 has 16 residues. From germline, CDR1 is SGHTS and CDR2 YDEGEE. CDR3 in amino acids: CASSLGLGLRNTEAFF. The DNA of the CDR3 is TGTGCCAGCAGCTTGGGTCTGGGACTGCGGAACACTGAAGCTTTCTTT.

This clone was counted once. The chain has TRBV5-1 and TRBJ2-3; 8 bases are a match to TRBD2. Trimming took 4 bases from V and 4 from J; bases not matched to a gene: 8. The CDR3 is 15 amino acids. Germline assignment: CDR1 SGHRS and CDR2 YFSETQ. The CDR3 sequence: CASSTSGRSPDTQYF. The DNA for the CDR3 is TGCGCCAGCAGCACAAGCGGGAGAAGTCCAGATACGCAGTATTTT.

Here the CDR3 DNA reads TGTGCCAGCAGTCAACAGGGGTCTATCTTGGCAGATACGCAGTATTTT. This codes for CASSQQGSILADTQYF. The chain joins TRBV6-2 or TRBV6-3 to TRBJ2-3; 7 nucleotides match TRBD1. V shed 5 bases, J shed 4 bases, and the junction held 12 bases outside the gene matches. This CDR3 is 16 amino acids long. Germline values: CDR1 MNHEY, CDR2 SVGEGT.

The chain employs TRBV6-1 and TRBJ2-7; D is possibly TRBD1 or TRBD2 (6 bases each). The CDR3 has 15 residues. Germline CDR1 reads MNHNS; CDR2 reads SASEGT. Trimming removed 2 bases from V and 2 bases from J, with 13 bases in between. CDR3 nucleotides: TGTGCCAGCAGTGAAAACGGGGGCTACGCCTACGAGCAGTACTTC. Translation gives CASSENGGYAYEQYF.

V gene TRBV5-4 combines with J gene TRBJ2-5; a possible D gene is TRBD2 (6 bases). CDR1 is SGHNT and CDR2 is YYREEE in the germline V gene (reference sequence). Trimming took 0 bases from V and 5 from J, leaving 8 bases between them. CDR3 length: 13 amino acids. The CDR3 DNA reads as TGTGCCAGCAGCTTGGGGACTACTGAGACCCAGTACTTC. Its protein is CASSLGTTETQYF. Using reference TRBV5-4 and TRBJ2-5 for the parts outside the CDR3, the full variable domain is ETGVTQSPTHLIKTRGQQVTLRCSSQSGHNTVSWYQQALGQGPQFIFQYYREEENGRGNFPPRFSGLQFPNYSSELNVNALELDDSALYLCASSLGTTETQYFGPGTRLLVL.

V is TRBV5-6 and J is TRBJ2-2; the D gene is possibly TRBD1 (6 bases). This CDR3 has 16 residues. CDR1 is SGHDT and CDR2 is YYEEEE in the germline V gene. V lost 0 bases, J lost 3 bases, and 12 bases lay in between. CDR3 nucleotide sequence: TGTGCCAGCAGCTTGGTGGCAGGGGCGGACACCGGGGAGCTGTTTTTT. As protein: CASSLVAGADTGELFF.

J is TRBJ1-2 and V is TRBV7-8, with D possibly being TRBD1 (5 bases). The CDR3 runs to 15 residues. Trimming took 1 base from V and 3 from J, leaving 12 bases between them. Germline CDR1 is SGHVS and CDR2 is FQNEAQ. CDR3 DNA sequence: TGTGCCAGCAGCTTAGTATCCAGGGCGGACTATGGCTACACCTTC. It yields the protein CASSLVSRADYGYTF.

This chain links TRBV6-1 with TRBJ1-1, with 10 bases that match TRBD1. CDR1 and CDR2 from the germline V gene are MNHNS and SASEGT. The length of the CDR3 is 16 residues. V was clipped by 2 bases and J by 7 bases; unmatched bases: 10. For the CDR3, the DNA is TGTGCCAGCAGTGAACCGGGACAGGGGTTAATTATTGAAGCTTTCTTT. Its protein is CASSEPGQGLIIEAFF.

This clone was seen only a few times. The chain uses TRBV3-1 (or the pseudogene TRBV3-2) and TRBJ1-2, with D perhaps matching TRBD1 (5 bases). Germline CDR1 reads LGHDT; CDR2 reads YNNKEL (reference sequence). The CDR3 has 14 residues. The germline V and J ends were trimmed by 4 bases and 8 bases, with 17 bases remaining between them. For the CDR3, the DNA is TGTGCCAGCAGCCTCTTGGGGGGGAATGACGGCTACACCTTC. It translates to CASSLLGGNDGYTF.

The chain joins TRBV25-1 to TRBJ1-2; the D is unclear. Germline CDR1 and CDR2: MGHDK and SYGVNS. This CDR3 is built from 14 residues. The V gene lost 5 bases and the J gene lost 6 bases, with 16 bases spanning the gap. The chain's CDR3 is CASSILGHNNGYTF. CDR3 DNA: TGTGCCAGCAGTATCCTGGGCCACAATAATGGCTACACCTTC.

The rearrangement joins TRBV4-2 to TRBJ2-7; 7 positions match TRBD1. The germline V gene has CDR1 LGHNA and CDR2 YNFKEQ. The CDR3 sequence is 14 residues long. Trimming at V came to 0 bases and at J to 5 bases, leaving 4 bases not matched to a gene. CDR3 nucleotides: TGTGCCAGCAGCCAAGATGTAGGGGGCCACGAGCAGTACTTC. Protein sequence: CASSQDVGGHEQYF.

This rearrangement joins TRBV5-1 to TRBJ2-6; D ambiguous. Trimming took 1 base from V and 0 from J, leaving 8 bases between them. Germline loops: CDR1 SGHRS, CDR2 YFSETQ. The CDR3 is 16 residues long. The CDR3 nucleotides read TGCGCCAGCAGCTTGAGGCAGGCCTCTGGGGCCAACGTCCTGACTTTC. The encoded protein is CASSLRQASGANVLTF.

The V gene is TRBV3-1 (or the pseudogene TRBV3-2), the J gene TRBJ1-1, with D unresolved. In germline, CDR1 is LGHDT, CDR2 YNNKEL (reference sequence). This CDR3 is built from 14 residues. V lost 3 bases and J 1 base, leaving 9 bases between the germline ends. The DNA of the CDR3 is TGTGCCAGCAGCCAGGGGTTTCAGAACACTGAAGCTTTCTTT. This codes for CASSQGFQNTEAFF.

This chain links TRBV4-3 with TRBJ2-7; maybe TRBD2 (7 bases). With 4 bases removed from V and 0 bases from J, the gap between germline ends came to 13 bases. The germline CDR1 and CDR2 sequences are LGHNA and YSLEER. This CDR3 spans 15 amino acids. CDR3 in amino acids: CASSPQGGSSYEQYF. The CDR3 DNA reads as TGCGCCAGCAGCCCACAGGGAGGGAGCTCCTACGAGCAGTACTTC.